A selection of T cell receptor beta chains follows, all from one sample in a study of long-term antiretroviral therapy in people with HIV. Some clones are missing from TCRdb's copy, which holds only in-frame ones; the method was immunoSEQ multiplex PCR. The table lists about 25,000 clones, over 85% of them singletons. This specimen consisted of unsorted PBMCs, obtained 7.6 years after starting antiretroviral therapy. These receptors originate from a woman in her thirties or forties with HIV. CDR3s include the opening cysteine and the closing phenylalanine or tryptophan. The order of the fields is D gene, V gene, clone size, J gene, CDR3 DNA, CDR3 protein. The D gene is left open where the match is weak. A clone size is listed for some rows: how often the clone was seen (once, few, many), or a class if it is expanded.

>TRBD2|TRBV29-1|few|TRBJ2-3
TGCAGCGTTGAAGGGGGGACTACTAGCACAGATACGCAGTATTTT
CSVEGGTTSTDTQYF
>-|TRBV6-4|once|TRBJ2-1
TGTGCCAGCAGTGAATTTGAGGGGTTCTTCAATGAGCAGTTCTTC
CASSEFEGFFNEQFF
>-|TRBV25-1|-|TRBJ1-1
TGTGCCAGCAGTGAGGGGGCTAGTTACACTGAAGCTTTCTTT
CASSEGASYTEAFF
>TRBD2|TRBV5-1|-|TRBJ2-2
TGCGCCAGCAGCGGAATAGCGGGGGGGCGCACCGGGGAGCTGTTTTTT
CASSGIAGGRTGELFF
>-|TRBV5-1|-|TRBJ2-2
TGCGCCAGCAGCTTGAGGGGGGACAGTTTCGCGAACACCGGGGAGCTGTTTTTT
CASSLRGDSFANTGELFF
>-|TRBV19|-|TRBJ2-2
TGTGCCATCCGGGACCCCCTGGGGTCCGGGGAGCTGTTTTTT
CAIRDPLGSGELFF
>-|TRBV5-6|-|TRBJ2-3
TGTGCCAGCAGCCCCTTCCTTGCTTACACAGATACGCAGTATTTT
CASSPFLAYTDTQYF
>-|TRBV14|-|TRBJ2-5
TGTGCCAGCAGCCAAGAACAAAGCTGGGAGACCCAGTACTTC
CASSQEQSWETQYF
>-|TRBV6-5|-|TRBJ1-2
TGTGCCAGCAGGGGATCAGAATCCGGTGGCTACACCTTC
CASRGSESGGYTF
>-|TRBV5-1|-|TRBJ1-2
TGCGCCAGCAGCTTGGCCAGTAACTATGGCTACACCTTC
CASSLASNYGYTF
>-|TRBV5-4|-|TRBJ1-1
TGTGCCAGCAGCTTGGCTGGTAGACAGCCAGACACTGAAGCTTTCTTT
CASSLAGRQPDTEAFF
>-|TRBV19|-|TRBJ1-2
TGTGCCAGCACCCCTGGGGAGGCAGTCAACTATGGCTACACCTTC
CASTPGEAVNYGYTF
>-|TRBV5-4|-|TRBJ1-1
TGTGCCAGCAGCTCAGAGAACACTGAAGCTTTCTTT
CASSSENTEAFF
>TRBD2|TRBV5-1|-|TRBJ2-5
TGCGCCAGCAGCTTGGCCACGGGGGGACAAGAGACCCAGTACTTC
CASSLATGGQETQYF
>TRBD1|TRBV7-2|-|TRBJ1-3
TGTGCCAGCAGCTTACAGGGGGCGAAGGGAAACACCATATATTTT
CASSLQGAKGNTIYF
>-|TRBV5-1|-|TRBJ2-1
TGCGCCAGCAGCTTGGACGTGAACAATGAGCAGTTCTTC
CASSLDVNNEQFF